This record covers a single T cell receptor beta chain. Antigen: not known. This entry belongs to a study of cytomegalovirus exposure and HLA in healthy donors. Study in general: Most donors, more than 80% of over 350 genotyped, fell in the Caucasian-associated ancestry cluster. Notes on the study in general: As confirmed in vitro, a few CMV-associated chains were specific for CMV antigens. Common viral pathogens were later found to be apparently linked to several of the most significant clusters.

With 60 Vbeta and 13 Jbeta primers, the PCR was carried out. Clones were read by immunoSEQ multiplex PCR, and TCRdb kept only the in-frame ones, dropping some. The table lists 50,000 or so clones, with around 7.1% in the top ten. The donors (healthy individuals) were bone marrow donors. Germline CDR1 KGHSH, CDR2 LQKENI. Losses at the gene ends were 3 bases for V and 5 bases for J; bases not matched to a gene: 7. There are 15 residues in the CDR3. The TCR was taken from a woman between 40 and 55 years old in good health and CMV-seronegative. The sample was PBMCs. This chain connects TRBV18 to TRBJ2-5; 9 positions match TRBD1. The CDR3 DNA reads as TGTGCCAGCTCACCTTGGACAGGGGAAGGCGAGACCCAGTACTTC. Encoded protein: CASSPWTGEGETQYF.